Sequencing of this TCR beta chain was carried out in a study of OX40 agonist ivuxolimab in advanced cancers. Study background: Partial responses occurred in three patients (one hepatocellular carcinoma, two cutaneous melanoma).

Autoimmune disease history or systemic immunosuppression led to patient exclusion. Blood draws occurred at baseline, cycle 4 day 1, and cycle 7 day 1. Sequenced by immunoSEQ multiplex PCR; TCRdb stores in-frame clones only, minus some. Of some 79,000 clones in the sample, approximately 85% are singletons; the top ten hold 4.1%. As for this clone: Its specificity is not known.

Germline V gene sequence: CDR1 SNHLY, CDR2 FYNNEI. V was pared by 10 bases and J by 4 bases, with 4 bases of the junction left unmatched. This CDR3 contains 12 residues. General observations from the study: The study found that CD8+ T cells averaged more expanded clones than CD4+.

This receptor was taken from an adult with an advanced solid tumor such as melanoma, head and neck, liver or kidney cancer. The chain employs TRBV2 and TRBJ1-2, with 9 bases lining up with TRBD1. Sequences were derived from CD4+ or CD8+ T cells sorted from blood, sampled in a trial of the OX40 agonist ivuxolimab. CDR3 coding DNA: TGTGCCAAGTTGACAGGGGGCTATGGCTACACCTTC. This sequence encodes CAKLTGGYGYTF. The whole variable domain, filled in from reference TRBV2 and TRBJ1-2, reads EPEVTQTPSHQVTQMGQEVILRCVPISNHLYFYWYRQILGQKVEFLVSFYNNEISEKSEIFDDQFSVERPDGSNFTLKIRSTKLEDSAMYFCAKLTGGYGYTFGSGTRLTVV.